The 29 T cell receptor beta chains below come from one sample, sequenced in a study of shared clonotypes between healthy human individuals. Naive CD8 cells lacked CD45RO, underwent positive selection for CCR7 and left out terminally differentiated effector memory CD45RA+ cells. Clones were read by immunoSEQ multiplex PCR, and TCRdb kept only the in-frame ones, dropping some. The profile shows about 2 million clones, about 95% of them singletons. Sequenced material: naive CD8+ T cells sorted from blood. The source is a man aged 18 to 29 in good health.

This chain uses TRBV6-1 with TRBJ1-2; no reliable D call. This CDR3 is 14 amino acids long. V lost 3 bases and J lost 3, with 11 bases in between. Germline values: CDR1 MNHNS, CDR2 SASEGT. Here the CDR3 DNA reads TGTGCCAGCAGTGAGACGTTAACTGACTATGGCTACACCTTC. The encoded protein is CASSETLTDYGYTF.

A word on this clone: Sequence at one end of the junction differs from germline and may be a read error. The rearrangement uses TRBV10-3 and TRBJ1-1; unclear D gene. Germline V gives CDR1 ENHRY, CDR2 SYGVKD. This CDR3 region has 13 residues. The DNA for the CDR3 is TGTGCCATCAGTGAGTCGTGGGCCTCTGAGGCTTTCTTT. Encoded protein: CAISESWASEAFF.

The V call is TRBV7-9, the J call TRBJ1-5; 7 bases are a match to TRBD1. With V trimmed by 5 bases and J by 7 bases, 2 bases remained unmatched. CDR1 is SEHNR, CDR2 FQNEAQ, per germline (reference sequence). CDR3 length: 12 residues. Here the CDR3 DNA reads TGTGCCAGCAGCACAGGGGCCCAGCCCCAGCATTTT. Its protein is CASSTGAQPQHF.

The rearrangement joins TRBV29-1 to TRBJ2-1; D call uncertain. Germline V gives CDR1 SQVTM, CDR2 ANQGSEA. Deletions cut 3 bases from V and 3 bases from J, with 9 bases between. The CDR3 totals 13 residues. The CDR3 bases are TGCAGCGTTGAGGGCCTCCGCTACAATGAGCAGTTCTTC. Amino acid sequence: CSVEGLRYNEQFF.

A remark on this clone: The same CDR3 also results from other DNA sequences found in this sample. The rearrangement links TRBV13 to TRBJ1-1, with D perhaps TRBD1 (5 bases). From germline, CDR1 is PRHDT and CDR2 FYEKMQ (reference sequence). CDR3 length: 14 residues. V lost 0 bases to trimming and J lost 7 bases, with 12 bases between them. CDR3: CASSLGGLRGEAFF. The CDR3 DNA reads TGTGCCAGCAGCTTAGGAGGGTTGAGGGGTGAAGCTTTCTTT.

This sequence joins TRBV30 and TRBJ2-7; D is perhaps TRBD2 (5 bases). Trimming took off 2 bases at V and 2 bases at J, with 16 bases between the two ends. Germline V gene lookup returns CDR1 GTSNPN and CDR2 SVGIG (reference sequence). The CDR3 length is 15 residues. The CDR3 DNA sequence: TGTGCCTGGAGTCTCACAGCGGTACTAACCTACGAGCAGTACTTC. Translated, it gives CAWSLTAVLTYEQYF.

The chain recombines TRBV4-1 with TRBJ2-4, with D perhaps assigned TRBD1 or TRBD2 (5 bases each). Germline V CDR1 and CDR2: MGHRA, YSYEKL. V was pared by 1 base and J by 8 bases, with 9 bases between. This CDR3 comprises 13 residues. CDR3 coding DNA: TGCGCCAGCAGCCAAGTGGGGACGGACATTCAGTACTTC. It translates to CASSQVGTDIQYF.

This chain uses TRBV7-9 with TRBJ2-7; D is uncertain. In germline, CDR1 is SEHNR, CDR2 FQNEAQ (reference sequence). The CDR3 consists of 15 residues. The V gene lost 1 base and the J gene lost 0 bases, with 10 bases spanning the gap. The CDR3 loop reads CASSLGSPASYEQYF. In nucleotides, the CDR3 is TGTGCCAGCAGCTTAGGTAGCCCGGCCTCCTACGAGCAGTACTTC.

This chain joins TRBV9 and TRBJ1-2; D is ambiguous. Germline assignment: CDR1 SGDLS and CDR2 YYNGEE. V lost 0 bases and J 8 bases, leaving 14 bases between the germline ends. The CDR3 loop spans 14 amino acids. The CDR3 DNA sequence: TGTGCCAGCAGCGTAGGCCAGCCCCTCGGGGGCTACACCTTC. This translates into CASSVGQPLGGYTF.

This rearrangement joins TRBV5-6 to TRBJ2-7, with 7 nucleotides matching TRBD1. CDR1 and CDR2 from the germline V gene are SGHDT and YYEEEE. The CDR3 is made up of 15 amino acids. Unmatched junction bases numbered 10, after V lost 4 bases and J lost 3 bases. The CDR3 region is CASSKPTGPVYEQYF. Here the CDR3 DNA reads TGTGCCAGCAGCAAGCCGACAGGGCCCGTCTACGAGCAGTACTTC.

CDR3 loop: CATSNRGRHYEQYF. The CDR3 DNA reads as TGTGCCACCAGCAACAGGGGGAGGCACTACGAGCAGTACTTC. The chain uses TRBV15 and TRBJ2-7; 8 bases align to TRBD1. Germline V gene lookup returns CDR1 LNHNV and CDR2 YYDKDF (reference sequence). The CDR3 is made up of 14 amino acids. V dropped 4 bases and J dropped 3; count of bases not matched to a gene: 5.

V and J are TRBV5-1 and TRBJ1-1; weak D call: TRBD1 (5 bases). Germline lookup yields CDR1 SGHRS and CDR2 YFSETQ. Trimming stripped 8 bases from V and 4 bases from J, with 15 bases between. This CDR3 comprises 13 residues. The CDR3 region is CASREDTVTEAFF. CDR3 DNA: TGCGCCAGTCGTGAGGACACCGTCACTGAAGCTTTCTTT.

The rearrangement joins TRBV29-1 to TRBJ2-7; D might be TRBD2 (5 bases). The CDR3 sequence is 13 residues long. Germline V lookup: CDR1 SQVTM, CDR2 ANQGSEA. Trimming took off 3 bases at V and 5 bases at J, with 14 bases between the two ends. The CDR3 DNA is TGCAGCGTTGACGGGGAGTCTGTCCACGAGCAGTACTTC. It yields the protein CSVDGESVHEQYF.

The rearrangement uses TRBV27 and TRBJ1-1; TRBD1 might be the D (6 bases). V lost 1 base and J 8 bases, leaving 11 bases between the germline ends. The CDR3 consists of 13 residues. The germline CDR1 and CDR2 sequences are MNHEY and SMNVEV (reference sequence). CDR3: CASSLLGRGEAFF. CDR3 bases: TGTGCCAGCAGTTTATTGGGCAGGGGAGAAGCTTTCTTT.

The rearrangement joins TRBV9 to TRBJ2-3, with D possibly TRBD2 on 6 matching bases. Between the trimmed V and J ends, which lost 4 bases and 6 bases, there was a span of 15 bases. Per germline, CDR1 SGDLS and CDR2 YYNGEE. This CDR3 has 14 residues. The CDR3, as DNA: TGTGCCAGCAGCCCCCGGCGGGATTACGATACGCAGTATTTT. This codes for CASSPRRDYDTQYF. Full variable domain (rest looked up from reference TRBV9 and TRBJ2-3): DSGVTQTPKHLITATGQRVTLRCSPRSGDLSVYWYQQSLDQGLQFLIQYYNGEERAKGNILERFSAQQFPDLHSELNLSSLELGDSALYFCASSPRRDYDTQYFGPGTRLTVL.

V gene TRBV4-1 combines with J gene TRBJ1-2; TRBD1 matches at 9 bases. CDR1 and CDR2 (germline): MGHRA, YSYEKL. The CDR3 totals 16 residues. V lost 0 bases, J lost 8 bases, and 10 bases stayed unmatched. The CDR3 spells CASSQDERDREVGYTF. The DNA for the CDR3 is TGCGCCAGCAGCCAAGATGAACGGGACAGGGAGGTGGGCTACACCTTC.

The genes are TRBV5-1 and TRBJ2-7; a possible D gene is TRBD2 (6 bases). Germline loops: CDR1 SGHRS, CDR2 YFSETQ. The CDR3 runs to 17 residues. Trimming removed 1 base at V and 0 bases at J, with 17 bases between. The CDR3: CASSLFMGGLVSYEQYF. CDR3 nucleotide sequence: TGCGCCAGCAGCTTGTTTATGGGAGGCCTCGTCTCCTACGAGCAGTACTTC.

The V call is TRBV5-1, the J call TRBJ2-7; D is uncertain. V was trimmed by 2 bases and J by 2 bases, leaving 14 bases between them. Germline lookup yields CDR1 SGHRS and CDR2 YFSETQ. The CDR3 spans 15 residues. CDR3 in DNA: TGCGCCAGCAGCTTAGCCCCAGGACCCACCTACGAGCAGTACTTC. The encoded protein is CASSLAPGPTYEQYF.

The chain uses TRBV9 and TRBJ2-1; 11 bases match TRBD2. Trimming removed 1 base from V and 6 bases from J; junction bases left unmatched: 9. CDR1 is SGDLS, CDR2 YYNGEE, per germline. The CDR3 spans 17 residues. The CDR3 coding sequence is TGTGCCAGCAGCGTACCGGTAGCGGGAGGGGAAGTCAATGAGCAGTTCTTC. It is translated as CASSVPVAGGEVNEQFF.

This chain links TRBV7-6 with TRBJ2-3; D is unresolved. This CDR3 contains 13 residues. V lost 4 bases to trimming and J lost 4 bases, with 9 bases between them. Germline V gene data show CDR1 as SGHVS and CDR2 as FNYEAQ. The CDR3, as DNA: TGTGCCAGCAGCTCCCCGGTCTCAGATACGCAGTATTTT. This translates into CASSSPVSDTQYF. Full variable domain (missing parts from reference TRBV7-6 and TRBJ2-3): GAGVSQSPRYKVTKRGQDVALRCDPISGHVSLYWYRQALGQGPEFLTYFNYEAQQDKSGLPNDRFSAERPEGSISTLTIQRTEQRDSAMYRCASSSPVSDTQYFGPGTRLTVL.

The rearrangement links TRBV6-1 to TRBJ2-7, with 7 bases identical to TRBD1. The CDR3 is 13 amino acids. The germline CDR1 and CDR2 sequences are MNHNS and SASEGT. J was trimmed by 2 bases and V by 5 bases; bases with no gene match: 3. CDR3 sequence: CASSFGTAYEQYF. The CDR3, as DNA: TGTGCCAGCAGTTTTGGGACAGCCTACGAGCAGTACTTC.

This rearrangement joins TRBV4-1 to TRBJ2-3; 7 nucleotides line up with TRBD2. The CDR3 contains 16 residues. Per germline, CDR1 MGHRA and CDR2 YSYEKL. V lost 1 base, J lost 1 base, and 5 bases stayed unmatched. The CDR3 region is CASSQVPSGGTDTQYF. As DNA, the CDR3 is TGCGCCAGCAGCCAAGTGCCTAGCGGTGGCACAGATACGCAGTATTTT.

This clone was observed a single time. This rearrangement joins TRBV10-3 to TRBJ2-7; 7 bases are a match to TRBD2. From germline, CDR1 is ENHRY and CDR2 SYGVKD. The CDR3 covers 16 residues. The J segment lost 2 bases and the V segment lost 3 bases, leaving 10 bases of the junction unmatched. The DNA for the CDR3 is TGTGCCATCAGTGAATTCGCGGGAGAATATACCTACGAGCAGTACTTC. Amino acid sequence: CAISEFAGEYTYEQYF.

This clone was observed a few times. The V and J genes are TRBV27 and TRBJ1-1; weak D call: TRBD1 (5 bases). The V end lost 2 bases, the J end lost 10 bases, and 20 bases lay between the germline ends. The CDR3 extends over 15 amino acids. The germline V gene encodes CDR1 MNHEY and CDR2 SMNVEV (reference sequence). The CDR3 DNA is TGTGCCAGCAGTTTAGGATCGGGACCGGGGAGGCGAGCTTTCTTT. Amino acids: CASSLGSGPGRRAFF.

This clone was counted once. The chain carries TRBV27 and TRBJ2-3; D possibly matches TRBD1 or TRBD2 (5 bases each). Germline lookup yields CDR1 MNHEY and CDR2 SMNVEV (reference sequence). The V end lost 6 bases, the J end lost 5 bases, and 15 bases lay between the germline ends. The CDR3 extends over 14 amino acids. The chain's CDR3 is CASSQLGTVDTQYF. Written as DNA, the CDR3 is TGTGCCAGCAGCCAATTGGGGACGGTAGATACGCAGTATTTT.

The chain is built from TRBV4-3 and TRBJ2-7; 7 bases map to TRBD2. Per the germline V gene, CDR1 is LGHNA and CDR2 is YSLEER. This CDR3 has 17 amino acids. J gave up 6 bases and V 0 bases, and 14 bases lay outside the gene matches. CDR3 loop: CASSQDLSGRASREQYF. In nucleotides, the CDR3 is TGCGCCAGCAGCCAAGATTTAAGTGGGAGGGCCAGCCGCGAGCAGTACTTC.

The rearrangement joins TRBV4-1 to TRBJ2-1; D possibly corresponds to TRBD2 (5 bases). The CDR3 contains 15 residues. Germline CDR1 MGHRA, CDR2 YSYEKL. The V end was cut by 0 bases, the J end by 7 bases, with 13 bases between. The CDR3 is CASSQEIGLGNEQFF. As DNA, the CDR3 is TGCGCCAGCAGCCAAGAAATAGGACTCGGGAATGAGCAGTTCTTC.

In regard to this clone: This sample includes further DNA sequences coding for the same CDR3. This sequence joins TRBV27 and TRBJ2-7; D remains unclear. Trimming removed 5 bases at V and 1 base at J, with 3 bases between. Germline values: CDR1 MNHEY, CDR2 SMNVEV (reference sequence). The CDR3 consists of 11 residues. DNA for the CDR3: TGTGCCAGCAGTACGTCCTACGAGCAGTACTTC. Its protein product is CASSTSYEQYF.

This chain joins TRBV7-9 and TRBJ2-7; TRBD1 agrees at 7 bases. Germline loops: CDR1 SEHNR, CDR2 FQNEAQ (reference sequence). V lost 5 bases, J lost 4 bases, and 5 bases stayed unmatched. The CDR3 consists of 13 residues. In nucleotides, the CDR3 is TGTGCCAGCAGCGCGATGACAGGGTACGAGCAGTACTTC. Residues: CASSAMTGYEQYF.